This T cell receptor (beta chain) stems from a study of cytomegalovirus exposure and HLA in healthy donors. On the study more broadly: Unique TCRs from HLA-typed donors, 80 million to 100 million of them, were held in an early data release.

The PCR made use of 60 Vbeta and 13 Jbeta primers. Assay: immunoSEQ multiplex PCR; the TCRdb copy retains only in-frame clones and omits some. Its table lists roughly 190,000 clones. The V gene lost 5 bases and the J gene lost 0 bases, with 13 bases spanning the gap. CDR3 length: 15 amino acids. Germline assignment: CDR1 MNHNS and CDR2 SASEGT. Notes on the study in general: In an earlier analysis, about 87% or about 30%: the productive usage of most TCR beta V segments.

Details on this clone: What it binds is unknown.

This chain uses TRBV6-1 with TRBJ1-2, with unresolved D. What was sequenced was PBMCs. This sequence originates from a man younger than 40 in good health and CMV-seronegative. The CDR3 here is CASSSGAGPNYGYTF. The CDR3 nucleotides read TGTGCCAGCAGTTCTGGAGCTGGCCCTAACTATGGCTACACCTTC.